This TCR beta chain came from a study of T-cell reconstitution after alpha-beta-depleted transplantation in children. It was with unique molecular identifiers that the TCRbeta library was prepared. TCRdb re-called the PCR reads through MiXCR, storing one row per CDR3 protein. The table records approximately 400,000 distinct CDR3 sequences, 11% of them present only once. This clonotype has a handful of counts. Material: PBMCs from the stem cell graft donor, obtained from the stem cell graft. The sequence was collected from a human donor who donated a stem cell graft to a child with acute myeloid leukemia.

The CDR3 nucleotides read TGTGCCAGTAGTATAGGTGGACGGGCTGAAGCTTTCTTT. Amino acids: CASSIGGRAEAFF. The chain combines TRBV19 with TRBJ1-1; D is undetermined. Per germline, CDR1 LNHDA and CDR2 SQIVND (reference sequence). The CDR3 sequence is 13 residues long. V was shortened by 1 base and J by 6 bases, with 9 bases between the two germline ends.